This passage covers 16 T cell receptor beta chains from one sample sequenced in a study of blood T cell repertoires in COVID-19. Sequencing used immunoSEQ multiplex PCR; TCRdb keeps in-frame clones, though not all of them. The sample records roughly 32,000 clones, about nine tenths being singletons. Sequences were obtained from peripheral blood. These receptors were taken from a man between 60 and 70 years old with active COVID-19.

The CDR3 DNA reads as TGTGCCAGCAGCCAAATCCAGGGAACCTACGAGCAGTACTTC. As protein: CASSQIQGTYEQYF. This chain links TRBV6-5 with TRBJ2-7; tentative D call: TRBD1 (5 bases). The CDR3 loop spans 14 amino acids. CDR1 and CDR2 (germline): MNHEY, SVGAGI. Trimming shortened V by 6 bases and J by 2 bases, and 14 bases separated the two germline ends.

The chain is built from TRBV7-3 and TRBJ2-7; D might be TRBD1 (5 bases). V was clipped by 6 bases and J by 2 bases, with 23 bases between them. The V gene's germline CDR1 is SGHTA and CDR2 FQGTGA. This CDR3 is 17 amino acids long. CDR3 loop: CASSSRWGREGTYEQYF. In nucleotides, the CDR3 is TGTGCCAGCAGTTCCCGGTGGGGCAGGGAAGGAACCTACGAGCAGTACTTC.

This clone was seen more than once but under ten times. CDR3 sequence reads: CASSLGSGTGEGYTF. CDR3 bases: TGTGCCAGCAGCCTCGGCTCGGGGACAGGGGAAGGCTACACCTTC. The chain uses TRBV7-9 and TRBJ1-2; 10 nucleotides match TRBD1. The CDR3 runs to 15 residues. Germline loops: CDR1 SEHNR, CDR2 FQNEAQ (reference sequence). Trimming removed 5 bases from V and 8 bases from J; junction bases left unmatched: 11.

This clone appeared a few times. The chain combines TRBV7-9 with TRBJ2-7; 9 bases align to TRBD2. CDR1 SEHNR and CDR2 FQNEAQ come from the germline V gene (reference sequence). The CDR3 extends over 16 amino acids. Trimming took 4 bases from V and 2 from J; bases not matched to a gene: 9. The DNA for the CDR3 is TGTGCCAGCAGCTCCCCGACTAGCGGTTTGACCTACGAGCAGTACTTC. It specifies CASSSPTSGLTYEQYF.

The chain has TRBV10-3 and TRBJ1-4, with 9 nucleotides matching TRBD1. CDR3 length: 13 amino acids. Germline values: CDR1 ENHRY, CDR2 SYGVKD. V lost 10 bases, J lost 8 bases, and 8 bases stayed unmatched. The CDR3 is CATRQGEGEKLFF. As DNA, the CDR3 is TGTGCCACCAGACAGGGGGAGGGCGAAAAACTGTTTTTT.

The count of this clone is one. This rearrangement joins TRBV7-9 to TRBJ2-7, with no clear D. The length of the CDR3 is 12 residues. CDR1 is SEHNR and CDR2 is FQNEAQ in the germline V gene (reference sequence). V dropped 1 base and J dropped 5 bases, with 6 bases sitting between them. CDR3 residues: CASSLGPNEQYF. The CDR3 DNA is TGTGCCAGCAGCTTAGGGCCCAACGAGCAGTACTTC.

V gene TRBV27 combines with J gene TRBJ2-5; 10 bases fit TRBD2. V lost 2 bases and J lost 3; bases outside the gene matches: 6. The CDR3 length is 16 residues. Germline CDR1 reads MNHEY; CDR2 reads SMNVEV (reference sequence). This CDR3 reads CASSLGAGGFKETQYF. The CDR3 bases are TGTGCCAGCAGTTTAGGAGCGGGGGGGTTTAAAGAGACCCAGTACTTC.

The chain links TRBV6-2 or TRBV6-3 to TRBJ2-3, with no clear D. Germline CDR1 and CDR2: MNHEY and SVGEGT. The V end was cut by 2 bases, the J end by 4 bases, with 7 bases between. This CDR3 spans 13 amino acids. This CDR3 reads CASSYVSADTQYF. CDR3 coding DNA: TGTGCCAGCAGTTACGTGAGCGCAGATACGCAGTATTTT.

The DNA for the CDR3 is TGTGCCAGCAGCCAAGATTCAGGGATCAATCAGCCCCAGCATTTT. Amino acids: CASSQDSGINQPQHF. V gene TRBV4-2 combines with J gene TRBJ1-5; possible D gene TRBD1, 5 bases. Trimming took off 0 bases at V and 3 bases at J, with 9 bases between the two ends. The germline V gene has CDR1 LGHNA and CDR2 YNFKEQ. The CDR3 consists of 15 residues.

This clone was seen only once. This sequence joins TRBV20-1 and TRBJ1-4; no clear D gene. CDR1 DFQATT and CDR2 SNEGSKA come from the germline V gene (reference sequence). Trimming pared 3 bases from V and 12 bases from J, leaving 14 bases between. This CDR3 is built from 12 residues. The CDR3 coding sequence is TGCAGTGCTAGTAGGTCGGAGGCGGAACTGTTTTTT. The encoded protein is CSASRSEAELFF.

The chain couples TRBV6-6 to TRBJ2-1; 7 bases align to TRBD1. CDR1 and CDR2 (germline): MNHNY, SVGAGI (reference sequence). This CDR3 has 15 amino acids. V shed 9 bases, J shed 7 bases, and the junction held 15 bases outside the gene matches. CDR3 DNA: TGTGCCAGTTTGCTCCGGGACAGCCGGAGAAATGAGCAGTTCTTC. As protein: CASLLRDSRRNEQFF.

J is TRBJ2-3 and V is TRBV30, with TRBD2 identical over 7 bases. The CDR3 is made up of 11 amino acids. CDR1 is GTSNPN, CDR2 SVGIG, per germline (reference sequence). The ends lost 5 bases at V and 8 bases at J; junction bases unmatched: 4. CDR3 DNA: TGTGCCTGGGAAACGGGAGGTACGCAGTATTTT. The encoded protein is CAWETGGTQYF.

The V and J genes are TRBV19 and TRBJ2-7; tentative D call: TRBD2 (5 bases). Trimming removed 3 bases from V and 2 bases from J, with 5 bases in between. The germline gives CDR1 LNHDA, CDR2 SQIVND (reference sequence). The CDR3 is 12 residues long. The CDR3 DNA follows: TGTGCCAGTAGTATGGGAGCCTACGAGCAGTACTTC. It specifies CASSMGAYEQYF.

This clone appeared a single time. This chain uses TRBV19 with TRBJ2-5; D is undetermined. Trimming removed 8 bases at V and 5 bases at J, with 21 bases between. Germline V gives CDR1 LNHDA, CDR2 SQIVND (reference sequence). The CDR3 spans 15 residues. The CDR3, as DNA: TGTGCCAGTTCGGCCTCCAGCGACTTCGTGGAGACCCAGTACTTC. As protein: CASSASSDFVETQYF.

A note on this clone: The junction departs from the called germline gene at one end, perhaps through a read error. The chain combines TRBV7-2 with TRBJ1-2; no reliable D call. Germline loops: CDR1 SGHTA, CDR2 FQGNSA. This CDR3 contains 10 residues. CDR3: CASSLRGVSF. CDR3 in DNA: TGTGCCAGCAGCTTACGGGGAGTCTCCTTC.

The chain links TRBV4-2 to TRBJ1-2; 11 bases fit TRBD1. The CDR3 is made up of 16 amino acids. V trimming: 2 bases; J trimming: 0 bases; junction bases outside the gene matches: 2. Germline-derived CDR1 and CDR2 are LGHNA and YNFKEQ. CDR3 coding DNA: TGTGCCAGCAGCCAACGGACAGGGGGCTCTAACTATGGCTACACCTTC. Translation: CASSQRTGGSNYGYTF.